A selection of T cell receptor beta chains follows, all from one sample in a study of T-cell memory formation after mild COVID-19. Each CDR3 protein gets one entry after TCRdb re-called the 5' RACE reads with MiXCR. Among approximately 250,000 distinct CDR3 sequences listed, 16% were seen once. The sequenced material came from PBMCs or a T cell subset sorted from them (not recorded which). The source of these receptors is a man aged 18 to 29 who had mild COVID-19 (a few samples of this study predate the infection). Cell type and time point are not known. Both conserved end residues are trimmed from each CDR3. A D gene is named only where the DNA matches it firmly.

CDR3 protein,V gene,D gene,CDR3 length,J gene
ASAWVTSTDTQY,TRBV7-9,NA,12,TRBJ2-3
SVDRSTEAF,TRBV29-1,NA,9,TRBJ1-1
ASSSAFGTTWRDTQY,TRBV5-1,NA,15,TRBJ2-3
ASSIALQSSYNSPLH,TRBV7-2,NA,15,TRBJ1-6
ASRATEFEQY,TRBV3-1,NA,10,TRBJ2-7
ASSARSTVNGELF,TRBV7-6,NA,13,TRBJ2-2
ASSLGHVPRAQY,TRBV7-2,NA,12,TRBJ2-5
ASSPTLRANTGELF,TRBV9,NA,14,TRBJ2-2
ASSLQASFINQPQH,TRBV7-2,NA,14,TRBJ1-5
ASSTGTQGAQY,TRBV5-6,NA,11,TRBJ2-3
SARAGTGVNNEQF,TRBV20-1,TRBD1,13,TRBJ2-1
ASSLYDTGFNTEAF,TRBV4-1,NA,14,TRBJ1-1
ASSLTGLYGYT,TRBV27,NA,11,TRBJ1-2
ASSQDPGVWGPQVHNEKLF,TRBV4-1,NA,19,TRBJ1-4